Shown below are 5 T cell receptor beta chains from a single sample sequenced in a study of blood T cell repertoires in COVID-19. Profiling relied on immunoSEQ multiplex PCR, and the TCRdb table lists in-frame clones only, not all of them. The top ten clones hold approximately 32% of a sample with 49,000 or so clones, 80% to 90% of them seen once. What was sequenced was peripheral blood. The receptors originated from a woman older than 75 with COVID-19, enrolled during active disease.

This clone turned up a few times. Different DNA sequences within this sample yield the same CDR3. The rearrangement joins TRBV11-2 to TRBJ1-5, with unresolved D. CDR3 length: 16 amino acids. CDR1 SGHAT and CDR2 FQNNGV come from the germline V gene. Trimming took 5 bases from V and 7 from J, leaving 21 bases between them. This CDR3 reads CASSLEPGLAGQPQHF. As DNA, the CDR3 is TGTGCCAGCAGCCTCGAACCGGGCCTCGCGGGGCAGCCCCAGCATTTT.

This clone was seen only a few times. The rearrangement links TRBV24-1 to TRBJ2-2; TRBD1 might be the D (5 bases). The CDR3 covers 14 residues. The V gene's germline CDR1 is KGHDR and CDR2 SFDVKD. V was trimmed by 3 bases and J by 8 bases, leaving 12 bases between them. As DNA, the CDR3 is TGTGCCACCAGTGATGCAGGGTTAGCAGGGGAGCTGTTTTTT. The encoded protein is CATSDAGLAGELFF.

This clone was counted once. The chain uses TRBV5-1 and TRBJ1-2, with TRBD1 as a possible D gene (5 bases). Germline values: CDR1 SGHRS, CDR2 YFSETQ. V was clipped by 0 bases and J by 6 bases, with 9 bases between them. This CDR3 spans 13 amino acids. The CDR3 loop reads CASSLVSGDGYTF. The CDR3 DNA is TGCGCCAGCAGCTTGGTTTCGGGGGATGGCTACACCTTC.

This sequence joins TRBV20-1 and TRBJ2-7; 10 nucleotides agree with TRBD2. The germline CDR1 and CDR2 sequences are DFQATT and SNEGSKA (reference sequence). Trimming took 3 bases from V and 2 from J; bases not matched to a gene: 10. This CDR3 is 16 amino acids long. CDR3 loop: CSASEGSGGPAYEQYF. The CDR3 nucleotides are TGCAGTGCTAGTGAGGGTAGCGGGGGGCCTGCCTACGAGCAGTACTTC.

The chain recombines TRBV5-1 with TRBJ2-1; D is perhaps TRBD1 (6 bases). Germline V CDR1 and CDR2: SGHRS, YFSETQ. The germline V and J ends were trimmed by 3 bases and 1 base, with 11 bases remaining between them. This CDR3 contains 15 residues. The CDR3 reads CASSSWGQSYNEQFF. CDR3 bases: TGCGCCAGCAGCTCTTGGGGACAATCCTACAATGAGCAGTTCTTC. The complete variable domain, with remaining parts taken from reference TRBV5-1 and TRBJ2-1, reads KAGVTQTPRYLIKTRGQQVTLSCSPISGHRSVSWYQQTPGQGLQFLFEYFSETQRNKGNFPGRFSGRQFSNSRSEMNVSTLELGDSALYLCASSSWGQSYNEQFFGPGTRLTVL.